This T cell receptor beta chain comes out of a study of breast tumors, draining lymph nodes, adjacent tissues. Findings of the study overall: Compared with basal-like, luminal-like tumors shared significantly more repertoire with nontumor tissue.

TCRdb reprocessed the multiplex PCR reads with MiXCR, giving one entry per CDR3 protein. The sample holds 15,000 to 20,000 distinct CDR3 sequences, about 64% seen once. As concerns this clonotype: Its antigen is unidentified.

Input material: tumor-adjacent breast tissue. This receptor was identified in a female donor with breast cancer. Some clones in this sample may be carry-over from other donors' samples.

The DNA of the CDR3 is TGTGCCAGCAGCCAGGACAGTTACAATGAGCAGTTCTTC. Translating it yields CASSQDSYNEQFF. The chain links TRBV5-4 to TRBJ2-1; perhaps TRBD1 as D (6 bases). From germline, CDR1 is SGHNT and CDR2 YYREEE (reference sequence). The V end lost 4 bases, the J end lost 4 bases, and 9 bases lay between the germline ends. This CDR3 is 13 amino acids long.